A single sample is the source of the 26 T cell receptor beta chains below, sequenced in a study of cytomegalovirus exposure and HLA in healthy donors. 13 Jbeta primers and 60 Vbeta primers were used for the PCR. The data were produced by immunoSEQ multiplex PCR, yet TCRdb's version contains in-frame clones alone and is incomplete. The repertoire has some 120,000 clones, 74% of them found once; the top ten carry 2% to 2.5%. Material for sequencing was PBMCs. Every receptor here comes from a human donor in good health.

The chain has TRBV28 and TRBJ1-5; no clear D gene. V was shortened by 6 bases and J by 0 bases, with 12 bases between the two germline ends. This CDR3 has 15 amino acids. CDR1 is MDHEN and CDR2 is SYDVKM in the germline V gene. CDR3 loop: CASRTPGNSNQPQHF. CDR3 sequence (DNA): TGTGCCAGCAGAACTCCGGGTAATAGCAATCAGCCCCAGCATTTT.

V is TRBV6-6 and J is TRBJ2-3, with a weak D call TRBD1 (6 bases). The CDR3 sequence is 15 residues long. Germline CDR1 is MNHNY and CDR2 is SVGAGI (reference sequence). V was clipped by 6 bases and J by 2 bases, with 15 bases between them. Written as DNA, the CDR3 is TGTGCCAGCAGGAGACAGGTTCCTTCCACAGATACGCAGTATTTT. Encoded protein: CASRRQVPSTDTQYF.

This CDR3 is CASSQAKGQGNEKLFF. The DNA for the CDR3 is TGCGCCAGCAGCCAAGCCAAAGGACAGGGTAATGAAAAACTGTTTTTT. V and J are TRBV4-1 and TRBJ1-4, with TRBD1 matching over 8 bases. J gave up 4 bases and V 1 base, and 5 bases lay outside the gene matches. CDR1 and CDR2 from the germline V gene are MGHRA and YSYEKL. CDR3 length equals 16 residues.

This clone was seen once. In the same sample, other DNA sequences code for this CDR3. This chain connects TRBV5-1 to TRBJ2-3; TRBD1 matches 7 bases. From germline, CDR1 is SGHRS and CDR2 YFSETQ. Losses at the gene ends were 1 base for V and 0 bases for J; bases not matched to a gene: 2. The CDR3 runs to 15 residues. Written as DNA, the CDR3 is TGCGCCAGCAGCTTGACAGGGGCGAGCACAGATACGCAGTATTTT. Protein: CASSLTGASTDTQYF.

This clone has a handful of counts. The chain joins TRBV28 to TRBJ1-6, with 11 bases identical to TRBD1. The CDR3 spans 16 residues. Germline-derived CDR1 and CDR2 are MDHEN and SYDVKM. V shed 5 bases, J shed 5 bases, and the junction held 5 bases outside the gene matches. This CDR3 reads CASSVGTGGHNSPLHF. In nucleotides, the CDR3 is TGTGCCAGCAGTGTCGGGACAGGGGGACATAATTCACCCCTCCACTTT.

The V and J genes are TRBV19 and TRBJ2-2, with D possibly matching TRBD2 (5 bases). Trimming pared 7 bases from V and 5 bases from J, leaving 14 bases between. The CDR3 spans 14 residues. Germline V gene data show CDR1 as LNHDA and CDR2 as SQIVND (reference sequence). The CDR3 here is CASMAEGRTGELFF. The CDR3 coding sequence is TGTGCCAGTATGGCAGAGGGCCGGACCGGGGAGCTGTTTTTT.

This clone occurred once. The J gene is TRBJ2-5, the V gene TRBV2; possibly TRBD1 for D (5 bases). Germline CDR1 and CDR2: SNHLY and FYNNEI. There are 15 residues in the CDR3. The V and J ends lost 3 bases and 8 bases respectively, with 19 bases between them. CDR3 DNA: TGTGCCAGCAGTGACTCGGACAAGCCTCCCCTTACCCAGTACTTC. Encoded protein: CASSDSDKPPLTQYF.

This clone appeared a few times. This chain links TRBV5-5 with TRBJ2-5; TRBD2 is a possible D gene (5 bases). The ends were cut back, 4 bases at V and 4 bases at J, with 17 bases in the middle. There are 15 residues in the CDR3. Germline V lookup: CDR1 SGHKS, CDR2 YYEKEE (reference sequence). Here the CDR3 DNA reads TGTGCCAGCAGCCACGGGGAAGGACGGGGAGAGACCCAGTACTTC. It encodes CASSHGEGRGETQYF.

This chain joins TRBV6-5 and TRBJ1-4; 7 bases are a match to TRBD1. V trimming: 7 bases; J trimming: 4 bases; junction bases outside the gene matches: 9. CDR3 length: 15 amino acids. Germline assignment: CDR1 MNHEY and CDR2 SVGAGI. The CDR3 loop reads CASTPTGRFNEKLFF. CDR3 coding DNA: TGTGCCAGCACCCCGACAGGGAGGTTTAATGAAAAACTGTTTTTT.

The chain employs TRBV7-6 and TRBJ1-3, with 7 bases aligning to TRBD1. Losses at the gene ends were 4 bases for V and 8 bases for J; bases not matched to a gene: 5. CDR1 is SGHVS, CDR2 FNYEAQ, per germline. The CDR3 totals 13 residues. DNA of the CDR3: TGTGCCAGCAGCTCAAGAACAGGGGACACCATATATTTT. Protein sequence: CASSSRTGDTIYF.

The rearrangement joins TRBV27 to TRBJ2-2, with D possibly TRBD1 on 5 matching bases. Germline V lookup: CDR1 MNHEY, CDR2 SMNVEV (reference sequence). This CDR3 spans 13 amino acids. The V and J ends lost 4 bases and 4 bases respectively, with 7 bases between them. The DNA of the CDR3 is TGTGCCAGCAGTTCAGGGCTCACCGGGGAGCTGTTTTTT. Its protein is CASSSGLTGELFF.

The J gene is TRBJ2-2, the V gene TRBV10-3; no clear D. The CDR3 runs to 12 residues. Germline V gene sequence: CDR1 ENHRY, CDR2 SYGVKD. Deletions cut 4 bases from V and 6 bases from J, with 6 bases between. CDR3 nucleotide sequence: TGTGCCATCAGTGCCTCCTCCGGGGAGCTGTTTTTT. As protein: CAISASSGELFF.

This sequence joins TRBV27 and TRBJ1-4, with a weak D call TRBD1 (5 bases). The CDR3 is made up of 15 amino acids. Per germline, CDR1 MNHEY and CDR2 SMNVEV (reference sequence). V was trimmed by 4 bases and J by 5 bases, leaving 14 bases between them. The CDR3 DNA reads as TGTGCCAGCAGTTCGATGGGGGGAAGAAATGAAAAACTGTTTTTT. Its protein is CASSSMGGRNEKLFF.

The chain uses TRBV5-1 and TRBJ1-2; weak D call: TRBD1 (6 bases). In germline, CDR1 is SGHRS, CDR2 YFSETQ. The germline V and J ends were trimmed by 3 bases and 2 bases, with 8 bases remaining between them. This CDR3 is built from 13 residues. The CDR3 here is CASSSGQNYGYTF. In DNA form, the CDR3 reads TGCGCCAGCAGCTCCGGACAGAACTATGGCTACACCTTC.

The chain couples TRBV19 to TRBJ2-7; TRBD1 is a possible D gene (5 bases). The V and J ends lost 5 bases and 4 bases respectively, with 9 bases between them. Germline-derived CDR1 and CDR2 are LNHDA and SQIVND (reference sequence). The CDR3 is made up of 12 amino acids. CDR3: CASSSQGYEQYF. The CDR3 coding sequence is TGTGCCAGTAGTTCCCAGGGTTACGAGCAGTACTTC. The full variable domain, completed using reference TRBV19 and TRBJ2-7, is DGGITQSPKYLFRKEGQNVTLSCEQNLNHDAMYWYRQDPGQGLRLIYYSQIVNDFQKGDIAEGYSVSREKKESFPLTVTSAQKNPTAFYLCASSSQGYEQYFGPGTRLTVT.

V gene TRBV2 combines with J gene TRBJ1-2, with TRBD1 identical over 8 bases. Germline V gene data show CDR1 as SNHLY and CDR2 as FYNNEI. The ends lost 6 bases at V and 8 bases at J; junction bases unmatched: 11. The CDR3 contains 14 residues. CDR3 bases: TGTGCCAGCAGCCCCGAGGCAGGGGGCCGAGGCTACACCTTC. Encoded protein: CASSPEAGGRGYTF.

The J gene is TRBJ1-1, the V gene TRBV2; 7 nucleotides line up with TRBD1. The CDR3 spans 17 residues. The germline CDR1 and CDR2 sequences are SNHLY and FYNNEI. V lost 5 bases and J lost 1; bases outside the gene matches: 13. CDR3: CASSSPTGSYGNTEAFF. In DNA form, the CDR3 reads TGTGCCAGCAGTTCTCCGACAGGGTCATATGGGAACACTGAAGCTTTCTTT.

The chain is built from TRBV18 and TRBJ2-7; tentative D call: TRBD1 (6 bases). The germline V gene encodes CDR1 KGHSH and CDR2 LQKENI. The CDR3 is 14 residues long. V dropped 2 bases and J dropped 2 bases, with 10 bases sitting between them. The CDR3 coding sequence is TGTGCCAGCTCACCAACAGGGATTCCCTACGAGCAGTACTTC. Its translation is CASSPTGIPYEQYF.

The chain links TRBV11-2 to TRBJ1-2; 10 nucleotides agree with TRBD1. Germline CDR1 and CDR2: SGHAT and FQNNGV. V was clipped by 3 bases and J by 2 bases; unmatched bases: 6. The CDR3 totals 16 residues. The CDR3 DNA sequence: TGTGCCAGCAGCTTGACAGGGGGCGTAGGGAACTATGGCTACACCTTC. It codes for CASSLTGGVGNYGYTF.

CDR3 in amino acids: CASTQRGGSGMNTEAFF. The CDR3 region has the DNA TGTGCCAGTACTCAACGGGGAGGCTCAGGCATGAACACTGAAGCTTTCTTT. V usage is TRBV28 and J usage is TRBJ1-1; no reliable D call. Trimming stripped 9 bases from V and 0 bases from J, with 23 bases between. CDR3 length: 17 residues. CDR1 MDHEN and CDR2 SYDVKM come from the germline V gene.

V usage is TRBV29-1 and J usage is TRBJ1-2; no reliable D call. The CDR3 extends over 12 amino acids. V was trimmed by 2 bases and J by 4 bases, leaving 8 bases between them. CDR1 and CDR2 from the germline V gene are SQVTM and ANQGSEA. In DNA, the CDR3 is TGCAGCGTTGAAACTCTTGGCTATGGCTACACCTTC. Its translation: CSVETLGYGYTF. Drawing the rest from reference TRBV29-1 and TRBJ1-2, the complete variable domain is SAVISQKPSRDICQRGTSLTIQCQVDSQVTMMFWYRQQPGQSLTLIATANQGSEATYESGFVIDKFPISRPNLTFSTLTVSNMSPEDSSIYLCSVETLGYGYTFGSGTRLTVV.

The CDR3 DNA reads TGTGCCACCAGCGTCTCAGGGTTCAAACAAGAGACCCAGTACTTC. Its translation: CATSVSGFKQETQYF. The V and J genes are TRBV15 and TRBJ2-5; D perhaps matches TRBD1 (5 bases). V lost 5 bases and J 2 bases, leaving 15 bases between the germline ends. The CDR3 consists of 15 residues. Germline CDR1 LNHNV, CDR2 YYDKDF (reference sequence).

This chain uses TRBV27 with TRBJ2-1; 10 bases are shared with TRBD2. J lost 1 base, V lost 2 bases, and 5 bases had no gene match. Germline CDR1 is MNHEY and CDR2 is SMNVEV (reference sequence). This CDR3 is built from 17 residues. CDR3 in DNA: TGTGCCAGCAGTTTACGCCGACTAGCGGGTTCCTACAATGAGCAGTTCTTC. It is translated as CASSLRRLAGSYNEQFF.

J is TRBJ2-1 and V is TRBV30, with TRBD2 identical over 7 bases. The CDR3 extends over 13 amino acids. The trim removed 0 bases at V and 6 bases at J, leaving 2 bases unmatched. Germline V gene lookup returns CDR1 GTSNPN and CDR2 SVGIG (reference sequence). The CDR3 here is CAWSVQRGNEQFF. The CDR3 region has the DNA TGTGCCTGGAGTGTACAGCGGGGCAATGAGCAGTTCTTC.

The rearrangement links TRBV11-2 to TRBJ1-6; 10 nucleotides line up with TRBD1. Per the germline V gene, CDR1 is SGHAT and CDR2 is FQNNGV. J gave up 6 bases and V 6 bases, and 11 bases lay outside the gene matches. The CDR3 has 17 amino acids. Written as DNA, the CDR3 is TGTGCCAGCAGGGTGGACAGGGGGACGAGGGGTAATTCACCCCTCCACTTT. Translating gives CASRVDRGTRGNSPLHF.

This clone was recorded once. J is TRBJ2-7 and V is TRBV9; 12 bases agree with TRBD1. From germline, CDR1 is SGDLS and CDR2 YYNGEE. The ends lost 4 bases at V and 5 bases at J; junction bases unmatched: 10. The CDR3 sequence is 16 residues long. The CDR3 bases are TGTGCCAGCAGCCCCTCGGGGGGACAGGGGGCCCACGAGCAGTACTTC. This sequence encodes CASSPSGGQGAHEQYF.